The 18 T cell receptor beta chains reported below all come from one sample, sequenced in a study of T-cell memory formation after mild COVID-19. TCRdb reprocessed the 5' RACE reads with MiXCR, giving one entry per CDR3 protein. The data hold under 700,000 distinct CDR3 sequences, with about a fifth observed a single time. The sample comprised PBMCs or a T cell subset sorted from them (not recorded which). The origin of the receptors is an adult woman who had mild COVID-19 (a few samples of this study predate the infection). Cell type and time point are not known.

This clonotype showed up just a few times. V usage is TRBV6-5 and J usage is TRBJ2-7; 9 nucleotides agree with TRBD2. The CDR3 is 20 residues long. Germline V CDR1 and CDR2: MNHEY, SVGAGI. V lost 0 bases to trimming and J lost 3 bases; unmatched junction nucleotides: 18. CDR3 in amino acids: CASSYSGVVAGVPSLYEQYF. The CDR3 DNA reads TGTGCCAGCAGTTACTCTGGGGTGGTAGCGGGAGTCCCCTCGCTCTACGAGCAGTACTTC.

This clonotype was counted only a few times. V is TRBV21-1 and J is TRBJ1-1; the DNA was not used to check the table's D call, TRBD1. TRBV21-1 is noted as a pseudogene. The CDR3 has 17 residues. The CDR3 loop is CASSKGGDRGKDTEAFF. The CDR3 DNA follows: TGTGCCAGCAGCAAAGGAGGGGACAGGGGAAAGGACACTGAAGCTTTCTTT.

The chain is built from TRBV9 and TRBJ1-1; possibly TRBD1 for D (6 bases). V shed 5 bases and J shed 1 base, with 15 bases lying between them. Per germline, CDR1 SGDLS and CDR2 YYNGEE. The CDR3 contains 15 residues. CDR3 amino acids: CASRAIQGRNTEAFF. For the CDR3, the DNA is TGTGCCAGCAGGGCTATACAGGGAAGGAACACTGAAGCTTTCTTT.

V is TRBV7-2 and J is TRBJ2-2; D call uncertain. Germline V gene data show CDR1 as SGHTA and CDR2 as FQGNSA. V lost 5 bases to trimming and J lost 4 bases, with 14 bases between them. CDR3 length: 15 amino acids. CDR3 DNA: TGTGCCAGCAGCAGTACAGCCTACTTCACCGGGGAGCTGTTTTTT. This gives the protein CASSSTAYFTGELFF.

As for this clonotype: Its ends do not fully match the called genes, so a read error is possible. The V and J genes are TRBV7-7 and TRBJ2-7; D gene unclear. CDR1 and CDR2 (germline): SSHAT, FNYEAQ (reference sequence). There are 13 residues in the CDR3. The CDR3 is CASSLRRKDEQYF. CDR3 sequence (DNA): TGTGCTAGCAGCTTAAGGCGGAAGGACGAGCAGTACTTC.

This clonotype has only a few counts. This chain connects TRBV7-9 to TRBJ1-2, with TRBD1 matching 12 bases. Per germline, CDR1 SEHNR and CDR2 FQNEAQ (reference sequence). Trimming cost V 2 bases and J 7 bases; bases outside gene matches: 5. The CDR3 consists of 15 residues. The CDR3 DNA is TGTGCCAGCAGCTTAAGGGACAGGGGGCGCGGTGGCTACACCTTC. As protein: CASSLRDRGRGGYTF.

This rearrangement joins TRBV4-3 to TRBJ2-7; 8 positions agree with TRBD2. The length of the CDR3 is 17 residues. V shed 1 base and J 2 bases; nucleotides not matched to a gene: 10. CDR1 and CDR2 from the germline V gene are LGHNA and YSLEER. CDR3 amino acids: CASSQGREGTRPYEQYF. The CDR3, as DNA: TGCGCCAGCAGCCAAGGAAGGGAGGGGACTAGACCCTACGAGCAGTACTTC.

This clonotype turned up a few times. The chain links TRBV2 to TRBJ2-1; possible D gene TRBD2, 6 bases. Germline assignment: CDR1 SNHLY and CDR2 FYNNEI. The CDR3 is 13 amino acids. V was clipped by 9 bases and J by 2 bases, with 11 bases between them. The CDR3 DNA reads as TGTGCCAGTGGAGGGACTCCCTACAATGAGCAGTTCTTC. As protein: CASGGTPYNEQFF.

The chain is built from TRBV15 and TRBJ2-2; D is perhaps TRBD1 or TRBD2 (6 bases each). This CDR3 region has 14 residues. Germline values: CDR1 LNHNV, CDR2 YYDKDF (reference sequence). The V gene lost 0 bases and the J gene lost 7 bases, with 9 bases spanning the gap. In nucleotides, the CDR3 is TGTGCCACCAGCAGAGATCGGGGGCGCGGGGAGCTGTTTTTT. It translates to CATSRDRGRGELFF.

The CDR3 region is CASSLGSTNEKLFF. The CDR3 DNA reads TGCGCCAGCAGCTTGGGGTCGACTAATGAAAAACTGTTTTTT. The V and J genes are TRBV5-1 and TRBJ1-4; no clear D gene. CDR1 and CDR2 from the germline V gene are SGHRS and YFSETQ. With 0 bases removed from V and 2 bases from J, the gap between germline ends came to 5 bases. The CDR3 totals 14 residues.

The gene calls are TRBV13 and TRBJ2-5; 7 bases are a match to TRBD1. After removal of 6 bases from V and 4 bases from J, the junction contained 8 bases not matched to a gene. CDR1 is PRHDT and CDR2 is FYEKMQ in the germline V gene (reference sequence). CDR3 length equals 14 residues. The CDR3 nucleotides are TGTGCCAGCAGTGGAACAGGGGTGTCAGAGACCCAGTACTTC. Translating gives CASSGTGVSETQYF.

This clonotype turned up a few times. The chain is built from TRBV7-9 and TRBJ2-1; D possibly uses TRBD1 or TRBD2 (6 bases each). Germline CDR1 and CDR2: SEHNR and FQNEAQ (reference sequence). V was cut by 6 bases and J by 0 bases, with 24 bases left in between. The CDR3 length is 19 residues. CDR3 sequence (DNA): TGTGCCAGCAGTTACACCAAGAGGGTCGGGGGCCCCTCCTACAATGAGCAGTTCTTC. Amino acid sequence: CASSYTKRVGGPSYNEQFF.

The V and J genes are TRBV30 and TRBJ2-1, with D possibly called TRBD1 or TRBD2 (6 bases each). CDR3 length: 11 amino acids. Germline V gives CDR1 GTSNPN, CDR2 SVGIG (reference sequence). Between the trimmed V and J ends, which lost 0 bases and 13 bases, there was a span of 10 bases. The DNA of the CDR3 is TGTGCCTGGAGTGTACGGGGGCCCCAGTTCTTC. Its translation: CAWSVRGPQFF.

In its sample, this clonotype was seen a few times. The gene calls are TRBV4-2 and TRBJ2-1, with 11 positions matching TRBD1. This CDR3 spans 18 amino acids. Germline V CDR1 and CDR2: LGHNA, YNFKEQ. With 1 base clipped from V and 8 bases from J, the junction kept 13 bases outside the gene matches. The CDR3 sequence: CASSQVGPADRGPDEQFF. DNA for the CDR3: TGTGCCAGCAGCCAAGTGGGGCCTGCGGACAGGGGGCCCGATGAGCAGTTCTTC.

This clonotype occurred a few times. The chain is built from TRBV27 and TRBJ2-1; D is ambiguous. Germline lookup yields CDR1 MNHEY and CDR2 SMNVEV (reference sequence). Between the trimmed V and J ends, which lost 0 bases and 2 bases, there was a span of 2 bases. The CDR3 sequence is 13 residues long. The CDR3 nucleotides are TGTGCCAGCAGTTTATCCACCTACAATGAGCAGTTCTTC. Translation gives CASSLSTYNEQFF.

The chain couples TRBV12-3 or TRBV12-4 to TRBJ1-4; D remains ambiguous. The CDR3 covers 12 residues. The V and J ends lost 6 bases and 4 bases respectively, with 6 bases between them. The CDR3, as DNA: TGTGCCAGCAGAACGGGTAATGAAAAACTGTTTTTT. As protein: CASRTGNEKLFF.

The rearrangement links TRBV20-1 to TRBJ1-5; D unresolved. With 0 bases removed from V and 0 bases from J, the gap between germline ends came to 9 bases. From germline, CDR1 is DFQATT and CDR2 SNEGSKA (reference sequence). The CDR3 extends over 15 amino acids. The CDR3 loop reads CSARDWRYSNQPQHF. In DNA, the CDR3 is TGCAGTGCTAGAGATTGGCGGTATAGCAATCAGCCCCAGCATTTT.

This clonotype was counted between two and nine times. J is TRBJ2-1 and V is TRBV24-1; 7 positions agree with TRBD1. Germline-derived CDR1 and CDR2 are KGHDR and SFDVKD. CDR3 size: 17 residues. The V and J ends lost 3 bases and 5 bases, in that order; junction bases with no gene match: 12. The CDR3 nucleotides read TGTGCCACCAGTGATGACTACAGGGGTTTGGGGCACAATGAGCAGTTCTTC. Its protein is CATSDDYRGLGHNEQFF.